This T cell receptor (beta chain) emerged from a study of OX40 agonist ivuxolimab in advanced cancers. Across the study: Hepatocellular carcinoma, melanoma, renal cell or head and neck cancer was diagnosed in the dose-escalation patients.

Study-wide results and limits: Determination of antigen specificity was not performed for the expanded peripheral T cells. Both blood CD4+ and CD8+ T cells showed clonal growth by week 6 at 0.1 to 3.0 mg/kg.

V lost 4 bases to trimming and J lost 10 bases, with 18 bases between them. Germline CDR1 is SGHNT and CDR2 is YYREEE (reference sequence). The CDR3 is 15 amino acids. Profiling relied on immunoSEQ multiplex PCR, and the TCRdb table lists in-frame clones only, not all of them. There are roughly 72,000 clones in the sample; over 75% occur only once, and 5% lies in the top ten. Comments on this clone: Its antigen is still unknown.

The sequence came from an adult with an advanced solid tumor such as melanoma, head and neck, liver or kidney cancer. The chain recombines TRBV5-4 with TRBJ1-6; D gene uncertain. This specimen was CD4+ or CD8+ T cells sorted from blood, taken in a trial of the OX40 agonist ivuxolimab. The CDR3 bases are TGTGCCAGCAGCCGTGTCGATAGGCAGGCGTCACCCCTCCACTTT. Protein: CASSRVDRQASPLHF.